Below, 26 T cell receptor beta chains from the same sample are listed, as sequenced in a study of T cells in Graves' hyperthyroidism and ophthalmopathy. Amplification of TCR beta CDR3 regions was performed using RNA transcripts as template. TCR CDR3 underwent first-round RT-PCR with the HTBI primer set. TCRdb redid the calling of the multiplex PCR reads with MiXCR, one entry per CDR3 protein. The top ten clones hold roughly 30% of a sample with approximately 690,000 distinct CDR3 sequences, less than 25% of them seen once. The sample consisted of blood. These TCRs come from a man aged 25-45 years with Graves' ophthalmopathy.

This clonotype showed up many times. The chain recombines TRBV13 with TRBJ2-7, with D perhaps given as TRBD1 or TRBD2 (5 bases each). Germline V CDR1 and CDR2: PRHDT, FYEKMQ (reference sequence). The CDR3 spans 12 residues. The V gene lost 1 base and the J gene lost 9 bases, with 10 bases spanning the gap. CDR3 sequence (DNA): TGTGCCAGCAGCTTAGCTAGGGACGGGCAGTACTTC. This translates into CASSLARDGQYF.

This clonotype has only a few counts. J is TRBJ2-1 and V is TRBV13, with 7 bases identical to TRBD1. The CDR3 runs to 16 residues. Looked up from germline, CDR1 is PRHDT and CDR2 is FYEKMQ (reference sequence). Trimming at V came to 3 bases and at J to 8 bases, leaving 13 bases not matched to a gene. The DNA of the CDR3 is TGTGCCAGCAGCTTCCTACGGGGTACAGGGGTTCATGAGCAGTTCTTC. Protein: CASSFLRGTGVHEQFF. The complete variable domain, with remaining parts taken from reference TRBV13 and TRBJ2-1, reads AAGVIQSPRHLIKEKRETATLKCYPIPRHDTVYWYQQGPGQDPQFLISFYEKMQSDKGSIPDRFSAQQFSDYHSELNMSSLELGDSALYFCASSFLRGTGVHEQFFGPGTRLTVL.

This clonotype was seen many times. The chain couples TRBV30 to TRBJ1-1, with D perhaps matching TRBD1 (5 bases). Looked up from germline, CDR1 is GTSNPN and CDR2 is SVGIG (reference sequence). Trimming cost V 0 bases and J 4 bases, with 15 bases left between them. This CDR3 is 15 amino acids long. The CDR3 region has the DNA TGTGCCTGGAGTGTTTTTCGGGGCGCCGGCACTGAAGCTTTCTTT. It specifies CAWSVFRGAGTEAFF.

The chain links TRBV4-1 to TRBJ1-4; D call uncertain. The germline CDR1 and CDR2 sequences are MGHRA and YSYEKL. The CDR3 has 13 amino acids. Trimming removed 4 bases from V and 4 bases from J, with 7 bases in between. As DNA, the CDR3 is TGCGCCAGCAGCCCCGGGAGTAATGAAAAACTGTTTTTT. This codes for CASSPGSNEKLFF.

The J gene is TRBJ2-1, the V gene TRBV9; possibly TRBD2 for D (6 bases). Trimming removed 0 bases from V and 4 bases from J, with 11 bases in between. The germline V gene encodes CDR1 SGDLS and CDR2 YYNGEE. CDR3 length equals 15 residues. In DNA form, the CDR3 reads TGTGCCAGCAGCGTAGACGGGAGACAGTACAATGAGCAGTTCTTC. Translating gives CASSVDGRQYNEQFF.

Many counts were recorded for this clonotype. The chain links TRBV7-2 to TRBJ1-2, with TRBD1 as a possible D gene (5 bases). The CDR3 sequence is 17 residues long. Germline CDR1 and CDR2: SGHTA and FQGNSA. The germline V and J ends were trimmed by 0 bases and 1 base, with 15 bases remaining between them. The CDR3 loop is CASSLARGASFNYGYTF. CDR3 DNA sequence: TGTGCCAGCAGCTTAGCCCGGGGCGCCTCCTTTAACTATGGCTACACCTTC.

This clonotype came up a few times. The chain uses TRBV7-9 and TRBJ2-7; no reliable D call. The CDR3 runs 15 residues. Germline CDR1 reads SEHNR; CDR2 reads FQNEAQ (reference sequence). V gave up 5 bases and J gave up 5 bases, with 19 bases separating them. The CDR3 is CASSTSRPGRNEQYF. The DNA for the CDR3 is TGTGCCAGCAGCACCTCCCGGCCGGGTAGGAACGAGCAGTACTTC.

This clonotype has ten or more counts. This rearrangement joins TRBV11-1 to TRBJ2-1; tentatively, D is TRBD2 (5 bases). The CDR3 length is 16 residues. Germline V gene sequence: CDR1 SGHAT, CDR2 FQDESV (reference sequence). V lost 1 base to trimming and J lost 7 bases, with 17 bases between them. CDR3 sequence reads: CASSLGPGLHGNEQFF. CDR3 sequence (DNA): TGTGCCAGCAGCTTAGGTCCAGGACTTCATGGGAATGAGCAGTTCTTC.

There are many counts of this clonotype. The V and J genes are TRBV2 and TRBJ2-7; tentatively, D is TRBD2 (5 bases). This CDR3 comprises 14 residues. From germline, CDR1 is SNHLY and CDR2 FYNNEI. V was pared by 4 bases and J by 2 bases, with 12 bases between. CDR3 loop: CASSAEGIAYEQYF. The CDR3 DNA is TGTGCCAGCAGTGCCGAGGGAATCGCCTACGAGCAGTACTTC.

This CDR3 reads CASSSGSQTYEQYF. CDR3 sequence (DNA): TGTGCCAGCAGTTCCGGCTCCCAAACCTACGAGCAGTACTTC. The V gene is TRBV27, the J gene TRBJ2-7; D is uncertain. Germline CDR1 is MNHEY and CDR2 is SMNVEV (reference sequence). The V gene lost 4 bases and the J gene lost 2 bases, with 12 bases spanning the gap. This CDR3 comprises 14 residues.

This clonotype was recorded many times. The chain employs TRBV7-9 and TRBJ2-1; D may be TRBD2 (5 bases). CDR3 length equals 14 residues. V lost 5 bases, J lost 8 bases, and 16 bases lay in between. Germline CDR1 is SEHNR and CDR2 is FQNEAQ (reference sequence). CDR3 nucleotides: TGTGCCAGCAGCACCGACTACCCCCACGATGAGCAGTTCTTC. Translating it yields CASSTDYPHDEQFF.

This clonotype has just a few counts. The chain links TRBV6-2 or TRBV6-3 to TRBJ2-7; 8 bases agree with TRBD2. The junction had 13 bases not matched to a gene; V was cut back by 6 bases and J by 3 bases. The CDR3 is made up of 16 amino acids. Germline V gene data show CDR1 as MNHEY and CDR2 as SVGEGT. CDR3 protein: CASSQGLAGGLYEQYF. The CDR3 nucleotides are TGTGCCAGCAGCCAAGGACTAGCCGGGGGGCTCTACGAGCAGTACTTC.

The rearrangement uses TRBV7-6 and TRBJ2-1, with TRBD2 identical over 9 bases. With 5 bases clipped from V and 3 bases from J, the junction kept 5 bases outside the gene matches. The CDR3 is made up of 15 amino acids. Germline CDR1 SGHVS, CDR2 FNYEAQ. The CDR3 nucleotides read TGTGCCAGCAGCACAGGACTAGCGTTCTACAATGAGCAGTTCTTC. This codes for CASSTGLAFYNEQFF.

The chain couples TRBV2 to TRBJ1-4; 10 bases agree with TRBD1. CDR3 size: 14 residues. Germline values: CDR1 SNHLY, CDR2 FYNNEI. Trimming at V came to 2 bases and at J to 11 bases, leaving 5 bases not matched to a gene. Here the CDR3 DNA reads TGTGCCAGCAGTGAACGACAGGGGGCAGGGAAACTGTTTTTT. Encoded protein: CASSERQGAGKLFF.

The chain carries TRBV6-5 and TRBJ1-2, with unresolved D. In germline, CDR1 is MNHEY, CDR2 SVGAGI. This CDR3 is built from 16 residues. Trimming removed 0 bases from V and 0 bases from J, with 11 bases in between. In nucleotides, the CDR3 is TGTGCCAGCAGTTACTCGTGGCAGGAGGCTAACTATGGCTACACCTTC. Residues: CASSYSWQEANYGYTF.

The sample holds a few counts of this clonotype. The J gene is TRBJ2-2, the V gene TRBV27; no firm D call. CDR1 is MNHEY and CDR2 is SMNVEV in the germline V gene (reference sequence). V lost 4 bases to trimming and J lost 6 bases, with 9 bases between them. The CDR3 sequence is 13 residues long. CDR3 sequence: CASSSRQAGELFF. For the CDR3, the DNA is TGTGCCAGCAGTTCAAGGCAGGCCGGGGAGCTGTTTTTT.

Comments on this clonotype: Mismatch with germline at one junction end may stem from a read error. The chain recombines TRBV28 with TRBJ2-1; a possible D gene is TRBD2 (6 bases). The germline CDR1 and CDR2 sequences are MDHEN and SYDVKM. The CDR3 has 17 amino acids. The CDR3 DNA reads as TGTGCCAGCAGTCTATATTTCGGTAGCGGCCTAAACAATGGGCAGTTCTTC. Protein: CASSLYFGSGLNNGQFF. The complete variable domain, with remaining parts taken from reference TRBV28 and TRBJ2-1, reads DVKVTQSSRYLVKRTGEKVFLECVQDMDHENMFWYRQDPGLGLRLIYFSYDVKMKEKGDIPEGYSVSREKKERFSLILESASTNQTSMYLCASSLYFGSGLNNGQFFGPGTRLTVL.

This clonotype has only a few counts. The V gene is TRBV20-1, the J gene TRBJ2-7; 7 bases match TRBD2. With V trimmed by 0 bases and J by 6 bases, 11 bases remained unmatched. This CDR3 is built from 15 residues. Germline V gene lookup returns CDR1 DFQATT and CDR2 SNEGSKA (reference sequence). The CDR3 protein is CSARDRTRTPSEQYF. In DNA, the CDR3 is TGCAGTGCTAGAGATCGGACTAGAACCCCTAGCGAGCAGTACTTC.

This clonotype was seen at least ten times. The V call is TRBV30, the J call TRBJ2-7; the D is unclear. This CDR3 contains 12 residues. The germline V gene has CDR1 GTSNPN and CDR2 SVGIG (reference sequence). V was cut by 1 base and J by 0 bases, with 4 bases left in between. CDR3 DNA: TGTGCCTGGAGTGGTCGCTCCTACGAGCAGTACTTC. As protein: CAWSGRSYEQYF. Full variable domain (remainder filled in from reference TRBV30 and TRBJ2-7): SQTIHQWPATLVQPVGSPLSLECTVEGTSNPNLYWYRQAAGRGLQLLFYSVGIGQISSEVPQNLSASRPQDRQFILSSKKLLLSDSGFYLCAWSGRSYEQYFGPGTRLTVT.

This clonotype turned up a few times. The V and J genes are TRBV27 and TRBJ2-4; 7 bases match TRBD2. The germline gives CDR1 MNHEY, CDR2 SMNVEV (reference sequence). The CDR3 extends over 14 amino acids. Germline trimming cut 2 bases from V and 6 bases from J; bases unmatched to any gene: 4. The CDR3 reads CASSLAGATNIQYF. In DNA form, the CDR3 reads TGTGCCAGCAGTTTAGCGGGAGCGACAAACATTCAGTACTTC.

As regards this clonotype: A read error is possible here, since a much larger clone lies one base away. The genes are TRBV24-1 and TRBJ2-1, with 9 bases identical to TRBD2. CDR1 and CDR2 from the germline V gene are KGHDR and SFDVKD. V trimming: 3 bases; J trimming: 9 bases; junction bases outside the gene matches: 11. The CDR3 is made up of 16 amino acids. The CDR3 DNA follows: TGTGCCACCAGTGATCATAGACTAGCGGAAGCTGGTGAGCAGTTCTTC. This codes for CATSDHRLAEAGEQFF.

This clonotype appeared a few times. J is TRBJ1-6 and V is TRBV12-3 or TRBV12-4; possible D gene TRBD1, 6 bases. V was shortened by 6 bases and J by 7 bases, with 13 bases between the two germline ends. The CDR3 length is 14 residues. Here the CDR3 reads CASRNRDLNSPLHF. CDR3 nucleotide sequence: TGTGCCAGCAGGAACAGGGACCTAAATTCACCCCTCCACTTT.

The rearrangement uses TRBV5-1 and TRBJ2-7, with unresolved D. There are 13 residues in the CDR3. The germline V gene has CDR1 SGHRS and CDR2 YFSETQ. Between the trimmed V and J ends, which lost 7 bases and 0 bases, there was a span of 11 bases. CDR3 sequence: CASAQTPSYEQYF. CDR3 in DNA: TGCGCCAGCGCGCAGACACCCTCCTACGAGCAGTACTTC.

This clonotype was recorded only once. V usage is TRBV6-2 or TRBV6-3 and J usage is TRBJ2-3; 9 positions agree with TRBD2. CDR1 and CDR2 (germline): MNHEY, SVGEGT. J gave up 6 bases and V 6 bases, and 10 bases lay outside the gene matches. The length of the CDR3 is 15 residues. The CDR3 region has the DNA TGTGCCAGCAGCAGACTAGCGGTGTCGTCGGATACGCAGTATTTT. It is translated as CASSRLAVSSDTQYF.

The gene calls are TRBV9 and TRBJ2-1; TRBD2 might be the D (6 bases). The CDR3 consists of 14 residues. Per germline, CDR1 SGDLS and CDR2 YYNGEE. Trimming took 2 bases from V and 4 from J, leaving 10 bases between them. The CDR3, as DNA: TGTGCCAGCAGCGTTGGCGGGACGTACAATGAGCAGTTCTTC. This translates into CASSVGGTYNEQFF.

This clonotype showed up just a few times. The CDR3 bases are TGCAGTGCTAGAGATACAGGGGTTCAGCCCCAGCATTTT. Translated, it gives CSARDTGVQPQHF. The V and J genes are TRBV20-1 and TRBJ1-5, with 7 bases identical to TRBD1. The junction had 2 bases not matched to a gene; V was cut back by 0 bases and J by 6 bases. The germline V gene has CDR1 DFQATT and CDR2 SNEGSKA (reference sequence). This CDR3 is 13 amino acids long.